This record concerns one T cell receptor beta chain sequence. The antigen remains undetermined. This entry is derived from a study of cytomegalovirus exposure and HLA in healthy donors. Findings and caveats of the study: Researchers reported that a few CMV-associated chains were confirmed in vitro as CMV antigen-specific. Researchers reported in a later analysis that a missense DCLRE1C variant was tied to TCR beta V- and J-gene trimming.

The V gene's germline CDR1 is SGHTS and CDR2 YDEGEE. With V trimmed by 6 bases and J by 5 bases, 6 bases remained unmatched. The CDR3 has 13 amino acids. The PCR made use of 60 Vbeta and 13 Jbeta primers. The assay was immunoSEQ multiplex PCR, and TCRdb's table has in-frame clones only and misses some. In the table there are about 140,000 clones, more than 7.5% of which are singletons. The chain recombines TRBV5-8 with TRBJ2-7, with TRBD1 identical over 9 bases. This clonotype was obtained from a man aged 45-65 years in good health and CMV-seronegative. What was sequenced was PBMCs. CDR3 nucleotides: TGTGCCAGCATACGGGACAGGGTAAACGAGCAGTACTTC. Amino acid sequence: CASIRDRVNEQYF.